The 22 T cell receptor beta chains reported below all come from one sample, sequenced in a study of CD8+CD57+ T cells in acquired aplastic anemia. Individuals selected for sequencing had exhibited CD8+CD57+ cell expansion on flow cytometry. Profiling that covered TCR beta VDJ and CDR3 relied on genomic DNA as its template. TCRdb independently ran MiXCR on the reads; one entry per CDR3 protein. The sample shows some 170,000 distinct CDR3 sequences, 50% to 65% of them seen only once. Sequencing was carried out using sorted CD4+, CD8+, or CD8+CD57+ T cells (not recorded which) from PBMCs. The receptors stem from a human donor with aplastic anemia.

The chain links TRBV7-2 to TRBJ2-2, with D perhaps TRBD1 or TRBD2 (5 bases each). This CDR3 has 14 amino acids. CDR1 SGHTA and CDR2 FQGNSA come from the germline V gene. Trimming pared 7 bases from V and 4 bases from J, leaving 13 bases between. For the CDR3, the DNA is TGTGCCAGCACCCCGGGGCAGCCCACCGGGGAGCTGTTTTTT. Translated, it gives CASTPGQPTGELFF.

CDR3 bases: TGTGCCATCAGTGAGACAGGGGAGAGCTATGGCTACACCTTC. This gives the protein CAISETGESYGYTF. The V gene is TRBV10-3, the J gene TRBJ1-2; 7 bases agree with TRBD1. There are 14 residues in the CDR3. Losses at the gene ends were 2 bases for V and 4 bases for J; bases not matched to a gene: 4. Germline V gene lookup returns CDR1 ENHRY and CDR2 SYGVKD.

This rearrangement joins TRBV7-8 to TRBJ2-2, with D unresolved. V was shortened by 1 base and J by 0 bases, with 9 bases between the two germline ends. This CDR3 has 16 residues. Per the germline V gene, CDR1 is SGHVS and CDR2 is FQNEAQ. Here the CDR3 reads CASSLEGCANTGELFF. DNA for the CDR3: TGTGCCAGCAGCTTAGAGGGCTGTGCGAACACCGGGGAGCTGTTTTTT. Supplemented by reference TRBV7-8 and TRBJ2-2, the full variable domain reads GAGVSQSPRYKVAKRGQDVALRCDPISGHVSLFWYQQALGQGPEFLTYFQNEAQLDKSGLPSDRFFAERPEGSVSTLKIQRTQQEDSAVYLCASSLEGCANTGELFFGEGSRLTVL.

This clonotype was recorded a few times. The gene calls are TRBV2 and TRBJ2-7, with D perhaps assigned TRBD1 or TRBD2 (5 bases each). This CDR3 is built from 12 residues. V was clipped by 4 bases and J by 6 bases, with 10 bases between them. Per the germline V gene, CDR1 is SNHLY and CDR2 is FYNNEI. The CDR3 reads CASSGDAGEQYF. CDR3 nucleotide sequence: TGTGCCAGCAGTGGGGACGCCGGCGAGCAGTACTTC.

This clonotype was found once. The DNA for the CDR3 is TGCAGTGCTAGAGGGGCCGGGACTAGCGTAGGAGATACGCAGTATTTT. Its protein product is CSARGAGTSVGDTQYF. The chain has TRBV20-1 and TRBJ2-3; 10 bases line up with TRBD2. The CDR3 is made up of 16 amino acids. Germline trimming cut 1 base from V and 5 bases from J; bases unmatched to any gene: 9. Germline loops: CDR1 DFQATT, CDR2 SNEGSKA (reference sequence).

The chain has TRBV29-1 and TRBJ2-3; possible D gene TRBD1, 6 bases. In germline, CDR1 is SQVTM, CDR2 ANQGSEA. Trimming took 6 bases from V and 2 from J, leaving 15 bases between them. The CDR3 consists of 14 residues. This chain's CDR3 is CSVETGLSTDTQYF. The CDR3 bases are TGCAGCGTGGAGACAGGATTGTCCACAGATACGCAGTATTTT.

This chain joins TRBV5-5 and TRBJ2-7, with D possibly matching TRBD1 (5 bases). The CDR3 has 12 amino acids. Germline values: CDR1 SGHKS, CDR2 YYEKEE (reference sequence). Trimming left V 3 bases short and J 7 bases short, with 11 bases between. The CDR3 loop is CASSSGMGEQYF. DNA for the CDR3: TGTGCCAGCAGCTCAGGGATGGGGGAGCAGTACTTC.

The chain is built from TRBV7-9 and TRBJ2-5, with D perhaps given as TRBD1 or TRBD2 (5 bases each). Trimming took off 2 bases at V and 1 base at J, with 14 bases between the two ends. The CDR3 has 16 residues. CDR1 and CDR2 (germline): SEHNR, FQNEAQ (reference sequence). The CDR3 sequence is CASSLRDRGFQETQYF. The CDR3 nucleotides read TGTGCCAGCAGCTTACGGGATAGGGGCTTCCAAGAGACCCAGTACTTC.

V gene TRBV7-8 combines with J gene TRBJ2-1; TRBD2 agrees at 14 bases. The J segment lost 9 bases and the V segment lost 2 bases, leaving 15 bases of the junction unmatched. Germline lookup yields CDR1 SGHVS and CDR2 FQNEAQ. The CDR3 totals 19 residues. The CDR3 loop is CASSLYRLTSGRAEGEQFF. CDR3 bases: TGTGCCAGCAGCTTATATAGACTGACTAGCGGGAGGGCCGAGGGTGAGCAGTTCTTC.

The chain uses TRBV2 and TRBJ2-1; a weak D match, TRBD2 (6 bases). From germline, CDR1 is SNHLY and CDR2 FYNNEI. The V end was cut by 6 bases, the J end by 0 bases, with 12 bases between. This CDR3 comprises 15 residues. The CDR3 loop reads CASRYGRSSYNEQFF. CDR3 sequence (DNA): TGTGCCAGCAGGTACGGGAGAAGCTCCTACAATGAGCAGTTCTTC. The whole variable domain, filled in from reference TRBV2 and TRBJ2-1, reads EPEVTQTPSHQVTQMGQEVILRCVPISNHLYFYWYRQILGQKVEFLVSFYNNEISEKSEIFDDQFSVERPDGSNFTLKIRSTKLEDSAMYFCASRYGRSSYNEQFFGPGTRLTVL.

CDR3 nucleotides: TGCGCCAGCACAAGAGGGACCGGGGAGCTGTTTTTT. Protein product: CASTRGTGELFF. The chain is built from TRBV10-1 and TRBJ2-2; D is perhaps TRBD2 (5 bases). The V and J ends lost 7 bases and 5 bases respectively, with 8 bases between them. From germline, CDR1 is WNHNN and CDR2 SYGVQD (reference sequence). The CDR3 runs to 12 residues.

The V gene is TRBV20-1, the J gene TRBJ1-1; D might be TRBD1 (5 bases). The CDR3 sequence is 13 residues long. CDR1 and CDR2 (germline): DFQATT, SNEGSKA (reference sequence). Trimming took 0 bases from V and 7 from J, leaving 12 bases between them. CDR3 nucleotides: TGCAGTGCTAGAGAACGGGGACCCCTTGAAGCTTTCTTT. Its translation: CSARERGPLEAFF.

The CDR3 DNA follows: TGTGCCAGCAGTTTACGGGGACAGAGGACAGATACGCAGTATTTT. Translation: CASSLRGQRTDTQYF. The chain recombines TRBV12-3 or TRBV12-4 with TRBJ2-3; TRBD1 matches at 7 bases. After removal of 2 bases from V and 3 bases from J, the junction contained 5 bases not matched to a gene. This CDR3 comprises 15 residues.

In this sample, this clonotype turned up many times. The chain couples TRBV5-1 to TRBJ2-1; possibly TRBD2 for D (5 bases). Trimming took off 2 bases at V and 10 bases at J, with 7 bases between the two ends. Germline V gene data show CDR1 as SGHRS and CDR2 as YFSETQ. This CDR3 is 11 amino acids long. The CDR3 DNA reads TGCGCCAGCAGCTTTGGAGGAGAGCAGTTCTTC. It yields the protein CASSFGGEQFF.

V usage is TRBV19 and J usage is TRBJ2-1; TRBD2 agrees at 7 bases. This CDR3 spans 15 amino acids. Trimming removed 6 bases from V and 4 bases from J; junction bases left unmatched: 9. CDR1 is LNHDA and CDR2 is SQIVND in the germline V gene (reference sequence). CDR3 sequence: CASRLAVRGYNEQFF. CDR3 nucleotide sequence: TGTGCCAGTAGGCTAGCGGTGAGGGGTTACAATGAGCAGTTCTTC.

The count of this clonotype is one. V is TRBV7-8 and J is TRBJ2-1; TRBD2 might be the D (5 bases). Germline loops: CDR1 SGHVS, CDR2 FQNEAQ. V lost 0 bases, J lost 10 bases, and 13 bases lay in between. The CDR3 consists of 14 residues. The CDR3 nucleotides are TGTGCCAGCAGCTTAGCAGGGAGTTCGGTCGAGCAGTTCTTC. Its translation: CASSLAGSSVEQFF.

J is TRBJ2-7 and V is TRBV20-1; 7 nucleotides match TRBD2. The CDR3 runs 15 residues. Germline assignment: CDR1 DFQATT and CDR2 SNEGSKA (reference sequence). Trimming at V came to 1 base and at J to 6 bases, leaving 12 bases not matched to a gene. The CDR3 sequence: CSARALAGGGPEQYF. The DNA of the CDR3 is TGCAGTGCTAGAGCGCTCGCGGGCGGGGGTCCCGAGCAGTACTTC.

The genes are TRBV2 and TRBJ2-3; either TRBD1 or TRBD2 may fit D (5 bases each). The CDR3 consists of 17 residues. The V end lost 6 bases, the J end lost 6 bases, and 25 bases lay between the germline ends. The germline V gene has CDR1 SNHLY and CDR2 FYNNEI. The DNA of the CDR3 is TGTGCCAGCAGCTTAAAGACCGGGGCTCCTTCGGGGGATACGCAGTATTTT. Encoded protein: CASSLKTGAPSGDTQYF.

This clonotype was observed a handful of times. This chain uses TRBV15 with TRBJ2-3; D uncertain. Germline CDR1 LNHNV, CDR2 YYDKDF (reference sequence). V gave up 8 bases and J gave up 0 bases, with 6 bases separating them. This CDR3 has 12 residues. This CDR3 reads CATWASTDTQYF. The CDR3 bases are TGTGCCACCTGGGCGAGCACAGATACGCAGTATTTT.

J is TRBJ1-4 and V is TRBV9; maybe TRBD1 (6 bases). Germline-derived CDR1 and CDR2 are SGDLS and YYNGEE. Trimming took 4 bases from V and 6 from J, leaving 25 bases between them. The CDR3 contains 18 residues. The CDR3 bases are TGTGCCAGCAGCCTGGACAGCCCTACGGAGGGGTCGGATGAAAAACTGTTTTTT. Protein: CASSLDSPTEGSDEKLFF.

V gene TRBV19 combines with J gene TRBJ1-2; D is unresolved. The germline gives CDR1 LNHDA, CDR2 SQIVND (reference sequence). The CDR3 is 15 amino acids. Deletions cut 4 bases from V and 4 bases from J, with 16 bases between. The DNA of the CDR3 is TGTGCCAGTAGTACCACGGGCCTCAGTGGCTATGGCTACACCTTC. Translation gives CASSTTGLSGYGYTF.

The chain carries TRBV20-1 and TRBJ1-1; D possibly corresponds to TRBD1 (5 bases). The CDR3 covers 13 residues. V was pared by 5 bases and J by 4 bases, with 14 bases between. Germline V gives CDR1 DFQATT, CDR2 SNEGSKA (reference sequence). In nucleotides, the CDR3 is TGCAGTGCTGTCGGGGGGGGAGGCACTGAAGCTTTCTTT. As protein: CSAVGGGGTEAFF.